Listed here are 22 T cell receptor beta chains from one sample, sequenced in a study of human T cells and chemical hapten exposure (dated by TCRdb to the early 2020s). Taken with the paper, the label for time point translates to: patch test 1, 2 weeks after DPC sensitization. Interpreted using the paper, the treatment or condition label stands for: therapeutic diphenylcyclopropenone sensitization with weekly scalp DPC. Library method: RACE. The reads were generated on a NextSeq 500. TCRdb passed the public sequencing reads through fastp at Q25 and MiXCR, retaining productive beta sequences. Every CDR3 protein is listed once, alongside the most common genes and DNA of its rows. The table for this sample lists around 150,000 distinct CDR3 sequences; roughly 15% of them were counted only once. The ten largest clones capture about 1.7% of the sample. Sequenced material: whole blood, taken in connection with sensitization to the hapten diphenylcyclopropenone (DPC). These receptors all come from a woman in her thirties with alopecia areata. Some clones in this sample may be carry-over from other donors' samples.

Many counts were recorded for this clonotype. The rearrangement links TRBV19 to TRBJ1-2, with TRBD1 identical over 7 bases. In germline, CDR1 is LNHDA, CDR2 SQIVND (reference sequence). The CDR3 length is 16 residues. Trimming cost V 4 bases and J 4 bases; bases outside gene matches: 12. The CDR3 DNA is TGTGCCAGTAGTAAACAACCACCGGGACAGACCTATGGCTACACCTTC. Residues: CASSKQPPGQTYGYTF.

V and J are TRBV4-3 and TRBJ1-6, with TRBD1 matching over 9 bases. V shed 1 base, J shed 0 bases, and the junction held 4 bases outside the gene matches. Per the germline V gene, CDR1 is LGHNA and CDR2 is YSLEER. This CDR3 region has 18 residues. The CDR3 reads CASSQAGTGNSYNSPLHF. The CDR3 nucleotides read TGCGCCAGCAGCCAAGCTGGGACAGGGAACTCCTATAATTCACCCCTCCACTTT.

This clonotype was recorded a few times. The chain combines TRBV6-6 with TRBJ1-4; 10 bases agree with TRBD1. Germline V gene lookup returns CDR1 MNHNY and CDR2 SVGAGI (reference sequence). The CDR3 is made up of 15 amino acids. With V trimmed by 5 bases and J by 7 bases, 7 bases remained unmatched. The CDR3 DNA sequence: TGTGCCAGCAGTCGATCGACAGGGGGCGGTGAAAAACTGTTTTTT. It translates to CASSRSTGGGEKLFF.

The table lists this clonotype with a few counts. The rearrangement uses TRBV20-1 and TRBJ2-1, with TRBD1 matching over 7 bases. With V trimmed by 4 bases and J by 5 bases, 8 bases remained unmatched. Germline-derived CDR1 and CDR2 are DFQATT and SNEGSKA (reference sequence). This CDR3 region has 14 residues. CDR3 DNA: TGCAGTGCTACGACAGGGATCCTGGACAATGAGCAGTTCTTC. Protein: CSATTGILDNEQFF.

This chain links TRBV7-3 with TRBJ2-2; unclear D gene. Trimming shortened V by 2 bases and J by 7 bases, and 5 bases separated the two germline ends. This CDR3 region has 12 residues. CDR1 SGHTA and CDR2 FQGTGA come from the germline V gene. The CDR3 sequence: CASSLGLGELFF. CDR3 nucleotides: TGTGCCAGCAGCTTAGGGCTCGGGGAGCTGTTTTTT. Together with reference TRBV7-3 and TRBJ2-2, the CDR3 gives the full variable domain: GAGVSQTPSNKVTEKGKYVELRCDPISGHTALYWYRQSLGQGPEFLIYFQGTGAADDSGLPNDRFFAVRPEGSVSTLKIQRTERGDSAVYLCASSLGLGELFFGEGSRLTVL.

The CDR3 is CASSQGTGGPLLSHEQFF. The CDR3 nucleotides read TGTGCCAGCAGCCAAGGGACGGGGGGGCCGCTACTTTCCCATGAGCAGTTCTTC. This chain connects TRBV14 to TRBJ2-1; 8 positions match TRBD2. The CDR3 contains 18 residues. The germline V gene has CDR1 SGHDN and CDR2 FVKESK. After removal of 1 base from V and 8 bases from J, the junction contained 16 bases not matched to a gene.

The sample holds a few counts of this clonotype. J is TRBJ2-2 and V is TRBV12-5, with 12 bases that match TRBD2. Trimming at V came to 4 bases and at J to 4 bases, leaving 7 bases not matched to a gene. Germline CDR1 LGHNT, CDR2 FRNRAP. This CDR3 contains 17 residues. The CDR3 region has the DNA TGTGCTAGTGGTTCCTCCGGACTAGCGGGACCCACCGGGGAGCTGTTTTTT. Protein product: CASGSSGLAGPTGELFF.

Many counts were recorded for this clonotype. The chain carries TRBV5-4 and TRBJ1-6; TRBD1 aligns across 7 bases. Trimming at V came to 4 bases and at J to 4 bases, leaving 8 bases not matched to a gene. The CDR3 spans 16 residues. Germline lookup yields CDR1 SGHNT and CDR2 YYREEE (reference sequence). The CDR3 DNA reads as TGTGCCAGCAGCCTTACATTGGGACAGTATAATTCACCCCTCCACTTT. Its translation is CASSLTLGQYNSPLHF.

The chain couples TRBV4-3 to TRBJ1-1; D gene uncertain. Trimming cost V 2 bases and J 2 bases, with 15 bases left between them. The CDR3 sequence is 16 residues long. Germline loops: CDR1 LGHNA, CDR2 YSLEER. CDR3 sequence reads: CASSQTLLTGNTEAFF. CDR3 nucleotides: TGCGCCAGCAGCCAAACACTTTTGACGGGTAACACTGAAGCTTTCTTT.

Here the CDR3 DNA reads TGCGCCAGCAGCTTGAGCAGCTTAAATGAAAAACTGTTTTTT. Its translation: CASSLSSLNEKLFF. This rearrangement joins TRBV5-1 to TRBJ1-4; D gene unclear. The V gene's germline CDR1 is SGHRS and CDR2 YFSETQ. This CDR3 spans 14 amino acids. V shed 1 base and J shed 5 bases, with 9 bases lying between them.

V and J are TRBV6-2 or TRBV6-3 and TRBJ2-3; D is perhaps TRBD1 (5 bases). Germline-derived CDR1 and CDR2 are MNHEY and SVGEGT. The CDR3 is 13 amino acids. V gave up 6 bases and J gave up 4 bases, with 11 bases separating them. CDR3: CASRNTGADTQYF. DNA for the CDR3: TGTGCCAGCAGGAATACAGGCGCAGATACGCAGTATTTT.

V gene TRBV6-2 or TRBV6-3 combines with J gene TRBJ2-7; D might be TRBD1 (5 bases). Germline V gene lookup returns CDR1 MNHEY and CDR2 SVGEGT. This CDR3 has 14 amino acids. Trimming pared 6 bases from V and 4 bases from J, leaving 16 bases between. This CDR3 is CASRSQAFLYEQYF. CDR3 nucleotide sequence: TGTGCCAGCAGATCACAGGCCTTTCTTTACGAGCAGTACTTC.

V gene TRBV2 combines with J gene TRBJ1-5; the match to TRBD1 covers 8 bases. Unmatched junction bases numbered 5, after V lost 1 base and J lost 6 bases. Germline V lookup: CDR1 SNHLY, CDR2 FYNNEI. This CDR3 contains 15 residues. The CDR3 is CASSEEAGGLQPQHF. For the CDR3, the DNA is TGTGCCAGCAGTGAAGAGGCAGGGGGCCTTCAGCCCCAGCATTTT.

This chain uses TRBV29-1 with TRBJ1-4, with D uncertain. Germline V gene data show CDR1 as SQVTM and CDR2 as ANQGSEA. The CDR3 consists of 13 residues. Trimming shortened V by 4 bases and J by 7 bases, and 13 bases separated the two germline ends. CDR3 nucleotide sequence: TGCAGCGTTGCTCTGGGGATTGGTGAAAAACTGTTTTTT. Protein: CSVALGIGEKLFF.

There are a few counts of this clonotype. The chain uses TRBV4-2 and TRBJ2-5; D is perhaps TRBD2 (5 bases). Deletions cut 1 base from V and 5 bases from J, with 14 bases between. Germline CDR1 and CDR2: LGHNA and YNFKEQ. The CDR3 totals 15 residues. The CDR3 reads CASSQAGSPEETQYF. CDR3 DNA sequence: TGTGCCAGCAGCCAAGCGGGGTCCCCAGAGGAGACCCAGTACTTC.

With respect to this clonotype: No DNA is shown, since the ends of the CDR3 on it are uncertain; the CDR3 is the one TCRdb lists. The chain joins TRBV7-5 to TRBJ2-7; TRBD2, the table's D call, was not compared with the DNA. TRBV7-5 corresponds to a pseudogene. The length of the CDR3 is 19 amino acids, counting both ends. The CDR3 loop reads CISVSEAAKAGVKPYEQYF.

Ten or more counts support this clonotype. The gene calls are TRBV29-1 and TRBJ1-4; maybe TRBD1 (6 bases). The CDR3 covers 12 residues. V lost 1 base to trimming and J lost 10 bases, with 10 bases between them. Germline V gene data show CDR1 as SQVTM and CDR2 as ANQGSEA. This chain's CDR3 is CSVEVQGGKLFF. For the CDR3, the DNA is TGCAGCGTTGAAGTCCAAGGGGGAAAACTGTTTTTT.

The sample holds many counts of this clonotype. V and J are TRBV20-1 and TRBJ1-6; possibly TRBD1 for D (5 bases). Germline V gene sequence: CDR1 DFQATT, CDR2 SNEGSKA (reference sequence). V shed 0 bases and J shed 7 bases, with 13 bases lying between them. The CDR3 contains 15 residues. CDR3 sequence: CSARDRGWRNSPLHF. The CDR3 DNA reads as TGCAGTGCTAGAGATAGGGGTTGGAGGAATTCACCCCTCCACTTT.

CDR3: CASSLLAGTPQETQYF. The CDR3 coding sequence is TGTGCCAGCAGTTTACTAGCGGGAACACCCCAAGAGACCCAGTACTTC. The chain uses TRBV27 and TRBJ2-5; TRBD2 matches at 9 bases. CDR1 is MNHEY, CDR2 SMNVEV, per germline (reference sequence). After removal of 2 bases from V and 1 base from J, the junction contained 5 bases not matched to a gene. The CDR3 is 16 residues long.

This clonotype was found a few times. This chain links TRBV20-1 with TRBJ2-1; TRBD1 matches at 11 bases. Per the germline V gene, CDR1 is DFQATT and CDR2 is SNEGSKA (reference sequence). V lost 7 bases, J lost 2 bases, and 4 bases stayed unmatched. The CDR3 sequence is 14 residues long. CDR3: CSVGTGGTYNEQFF. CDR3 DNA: TGCAGTGTCGGGACAGGGGGAACCTACAATGAGCAGTTCTTC.

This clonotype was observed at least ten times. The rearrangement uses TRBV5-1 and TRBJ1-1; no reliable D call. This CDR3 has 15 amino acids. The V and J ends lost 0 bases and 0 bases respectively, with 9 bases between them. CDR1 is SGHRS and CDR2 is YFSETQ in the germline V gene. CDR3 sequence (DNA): TGCGCCAGCAGCTTGGAGCCAGGAGTGAACACTGAAGCTTTCTTT. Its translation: CASSLEPGVNTEAFF.

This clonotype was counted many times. In DNA, the CDR3 is TGTGCCACCAGTGAATTGGGGTCGGGTAATGAGCAGTTCTTC. Amino acids: CATSELGSGNEQFF. The chain employs TRBV24-1 and TRBJ2-1; D call uncertain. Germline V gene data show CDR1 as KGHDR and CDR2 as SFDVKD. The CDR3 length is 14 residues. V dropped 4 bases and J dropped 7 bases, with 13 bases sitting between them.